A selection of T cell receptor beta chains follows, all from one sample in a study of T cell responses to AZD1222 COVID-19 vaccine. Sequencing used immunoSEQ multiplex PCR; TCRdb keeps in-frame clones, though not all of them. This sample has 100,000 to 150,000 clones, with roughly 92% found just once. Sequencing was performed on peripheral blood, taken on day 0 of AZD1222 vaccination. These receptors originate from an adult in good health. The CDR3 runs from the conserved cysteine through the conserved F or W. The D gene is left open where the match is weak. Where a row states a size, it is once, few, many or the class of an expanded clone; other rows omit it.

TRBV4-1	TRBJ1-5	-	TRBD1	TGCGCCAGCAGCCAAGAGAACAGGGGGCTAGAGCCCCAGCATTTT	CASSQENRGLEPQHF
TRBV5-1	TRBJ1-2	-	-	TGCGCCAGCAGCTCCCGGGGGGGGCCCGTCTATGGCTACACCTTC	CASSSRGGPVYGYTF
TRBV3-1/TRBV3-2	TRBJ2-1	-	-	TGTGCCAGCAGCCGTAATAATGAGCAGTTCTTC	CASSRNNEQFF
TRBV7-8	TRBJ2-7	once	-	TGTGCCAGCACCCCGGGGGGCATCCACGAGCAGTACTTC	CASTPGGIHEQYF
TRBV4-3	TRBJ2-3	once	TRBD2	TGCGCCAGCAGCCAAGCATCAGCGGGAGTAAAAGATACGCAGTATTTT	CASSQASAGVKDTQYF
TRBV7-2	TRBJ2-1	-	-	TGTGCCAGCAGCCCCCCTCAGTGGGATGAGCAGTTCTTC	CASSPPQWDEQFF
TRBV7-2	TRBJ2-4	-	TRBD2	TGTGCCAGCAGCTTATTTTTATCGGGCGGGAGGGCCTTAAACATTCAGTACTTC	CASSLFLSGGRALNIQYF
TRBV28	TRBJ1-1	-	TRBD1	TGTGCCAGCAGCCGAGCCACGACAGGGGCAGCTGAAGCTTTCTTT	CASSRATTGAAEAFF
TRBV5-6	TRBJ1-2	-	TRBD1	TGTGCCAGCAGCGAAGCACAGGGGGCACGTCATGGCTACACCTTC	CASSEAQGARHGYTF
TRBV14	TRBJ1-6	once	-	TGTGCCAGCAGCCAAGAGGGGGTGTGGAATTCACCCCTCCACTTT	CASSQEGVWNSPLHF
TRBV19	TRBJ1-2	-	-	TGTGCCAGTAGTATAGACAACAGGATCTATGGCTACACCTTC	CASSIDNRIYGYTF
TRBV30	TRBJ2-7	-	-	TGTGCCTGGAGTTACCCTCCTAACGCCGAGCAGTACTTC	CAWSYPPNAEQYF
TRBV3-1/TRBV3-2	TRBJ2-1	once	TRBD2	TGTGCCAGCAGTGGACTAGCGGGAGGGGACAATGAGCAGTTCTTC	CASSGLAGGDNEQFF
TRBV7-3	TRBJ1-1	-	TRBD1	TGTGCCAGCAGCTCAAATACAGGGGGCGCAGGTGAAGCTTTCTTT	CASSSNTGGAGEAFF
TRBV4-2	TRBJ2-7	-	TRBD2	TGTGCCAGCAGCCAACCTCCACGGACGGGGGGGTTGAACGAGCAGTACTTC	CASSQPPRTGGLNEQYF
TRBV19	TRBJ2-2	-	-	TGTGCCAGTACGAGCCTGCTGAACACCGGGGAGCTGTTTTTT	CASTSLLNTGELFF
TRBV2	TRBJ2-3	-	-	TGTGCCAGCAGGTCAGACCTACGGGATACGCAGTATTTT	CASRSDLRDTQYF
TRBV12-3/TRBV12-4	TRBJ1-2	-	-	TGTGCCAGCAGTTTAGTGACGGACTATGGCTACACCTTC	CASSLVTDYGYTF
TRBV5-5	TRBJ1-1	-	-	TGTGCCAGCAGCTTGCCGGTGGCAGTTACTAGGGAAGCTTTCTTT	CASSLPVAVTREAFF
TRBV9	TRBJ1-1	-	TRBD1	TGTGCCAGCAGCGGTAGGGACAGGGGGATGGCTGAAGCTTTCTTT	CASSGRDRGMAEAFF
TRBV21-1	TRBJ1-1	-	-	TGTGCCAGCCTAATGCATACTGAAGCTTTCTTT	CASLMHTEAFF
TRBV5-5	TRBJ2-7	-	-	TGTGCCAGCACCCCGAGGAGCTCCTACGAGCAGTACTTC	CASTPRSSYEQYF
TRBV5-1	TRBJ1-5	-	TRBD1	TGCGCCAGCAGCCGCGACCCACAGGGGACAAATAGCAATCAGCCCCAGCATTTT	CASSRDPQGTNSNQPQHF
TRBV12-5	TRBJ2-7	-	-	TGTGCTAGTGGCTATTCCTCCTACGAGCAGTACTTC	CASGYSSYEQYF
TRBV5-6	TRBJ2-1	-	-	-	CASSRAGHNEQFF
TRBV28	TRBJ2-3	once	-	TGTGCCAGCAGTTCCCCTGGAATAGCGGTCTCAGATACGCAGTATTTT	CASSSPGIAVSDTQYF
TRBV27	TRBJ2-7	-	TRBD1	TGTGCCAGCAGTTTAGGATTGACAGGGGGCTGGAACGAGCAGTACTTC	CASSLGLTGGWNEQYF
TRBV3-1/TRBV3-2	TRBJ2-1	-	TRBD2	TGTGCCAGCAGTCCACCAGGGTCTAGCGGATACTACAATGAGCAGTTCTTC	CASSPPGSSGYYNEQFF
TRBV30	TRBJ1-2	-	-	TGTGCCTGGAGTTCCCCAGGGAGGAACTATGGCTACACCTTC	CAWSSPGRNYGYTF
TRBV13	TRBJ2-7	once	-	TGTGCCAGCAGCTTAGGCTTGAAGGGTTACGAGCAGTACTTC	CASSLGLKGYEQYF
TRBV20-1	TRBJ2-3	-	-	TGCAGTGCTGCTTCGTCGGATACGCAGTATTTT	CSAASSDTQYF
TRBV7-2	TRBJ1-6	-	-	TGTGCCAGCAGCCGCTCGGGGCCCCACTCAAATGCACCCCTCCACTTT	CASSRSGPHSNAPLHF
TRBV3-1/TRBV3-2	TRBJ2-7	-	-	TGTGCCAGCAGCCAAGCGGACAGCTGGGACTACGAGCAGTACTTC	CASSQADSWDYEQYF
TRBV11-2	TRBJ1-6	-	-	TGTGCCAGCAGCCCATCCCGGATAGGGCGGCATAATTCACCCCTCCACTTT	CASSPSRIGRHNSPLHF
TRBV30	TRBJ2-1	-	TRBD2	TGTGCCTGGACCGGGGGGGGCGAGCAGTTCTTC	CAWTGGGEQFF
TRBV4-2	TRBJ2-5	few	-	TGTGCCAGCAGCCAAGCCGCGGGAATAGCGGAGACCCAGTACTTC	CASSQAAGIAETQYF
TRBV29-1	TRBJ2-5	-	-	TGCAGCGTTGTGAGTCTGGGGATGGGAAAGACCCAGTACTTC	CSVVSLGMGKTQYF
TRBV30	TRBJ2-7	-	-	TGTGCCGGCCGGGACCACTCCTACGAGCAGTACTTC	CAGRDHSYEQYF